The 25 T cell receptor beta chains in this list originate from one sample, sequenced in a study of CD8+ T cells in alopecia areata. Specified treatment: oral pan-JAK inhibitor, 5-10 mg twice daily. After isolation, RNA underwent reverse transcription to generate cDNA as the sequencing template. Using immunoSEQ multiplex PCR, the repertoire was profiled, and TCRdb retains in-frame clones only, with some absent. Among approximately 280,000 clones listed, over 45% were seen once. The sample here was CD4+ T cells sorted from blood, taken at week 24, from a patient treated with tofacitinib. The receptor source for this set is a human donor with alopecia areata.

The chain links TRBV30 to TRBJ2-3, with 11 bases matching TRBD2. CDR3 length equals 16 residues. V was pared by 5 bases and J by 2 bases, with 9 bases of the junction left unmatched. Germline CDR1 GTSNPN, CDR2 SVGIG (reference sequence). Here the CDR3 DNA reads TGTGCCTGGGTTAGCGGGGGGGCCCCGCACACAGATACGCAGTATTTT. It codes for CAWVSGGAPHTDTQYF.

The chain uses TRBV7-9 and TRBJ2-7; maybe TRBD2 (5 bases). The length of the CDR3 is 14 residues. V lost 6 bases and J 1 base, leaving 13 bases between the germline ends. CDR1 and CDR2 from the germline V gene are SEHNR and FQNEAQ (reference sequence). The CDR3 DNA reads TGTGCCAGCAGTTTGACGGGAACTTCCTACGAGCAGTACTTC. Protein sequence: CASSLTGTSYEQYF.

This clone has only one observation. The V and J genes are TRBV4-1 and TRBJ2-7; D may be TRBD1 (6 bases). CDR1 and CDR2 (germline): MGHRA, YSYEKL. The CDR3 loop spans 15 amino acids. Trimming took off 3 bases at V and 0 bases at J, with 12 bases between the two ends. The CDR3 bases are TGCGCCAGCAGCCACGGGACACTCAGCTCCTACGAGCAGTACTTC. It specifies CASSHGTLSSYEQYF.

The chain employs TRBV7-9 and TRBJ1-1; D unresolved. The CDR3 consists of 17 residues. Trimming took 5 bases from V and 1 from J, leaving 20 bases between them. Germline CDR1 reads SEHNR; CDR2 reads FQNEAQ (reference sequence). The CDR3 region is CASSPKSLGKGNTEAFF. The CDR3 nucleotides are TGTGCCAGCAGCCCCAAAAGTCTGGGCAAGGGGAACACTGAAGCTTTCTTT.

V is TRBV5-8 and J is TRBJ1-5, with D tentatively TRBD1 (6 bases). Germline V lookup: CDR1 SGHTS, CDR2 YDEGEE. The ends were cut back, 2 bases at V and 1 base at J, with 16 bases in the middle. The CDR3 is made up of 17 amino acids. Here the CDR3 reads CASSLFRTEWSNQPQHF. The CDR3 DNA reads TGTGCCAGCAGCTTATTTCGGACAGAATGGAGCAATCAGCCCCAGCATTTT.

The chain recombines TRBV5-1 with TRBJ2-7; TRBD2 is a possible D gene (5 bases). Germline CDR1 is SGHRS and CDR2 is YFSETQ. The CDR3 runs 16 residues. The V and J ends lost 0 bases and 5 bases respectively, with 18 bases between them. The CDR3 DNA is TGCGCCAGCAGCTTGGCCGGCGGGCTTCAGAGGGACGAGCAGTACTTC. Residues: CASSLAGGLQRDEQYF.

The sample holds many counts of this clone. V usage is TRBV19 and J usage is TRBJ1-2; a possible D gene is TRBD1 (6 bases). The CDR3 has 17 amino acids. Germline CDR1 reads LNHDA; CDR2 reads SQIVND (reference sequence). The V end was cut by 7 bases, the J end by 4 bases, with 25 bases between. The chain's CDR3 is CASTDRYRDARGYGYTF. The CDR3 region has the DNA TGTGCCAGTACCGATCGGTACAGGGATGCCAGGGGCTATGGCTACACCTTC.

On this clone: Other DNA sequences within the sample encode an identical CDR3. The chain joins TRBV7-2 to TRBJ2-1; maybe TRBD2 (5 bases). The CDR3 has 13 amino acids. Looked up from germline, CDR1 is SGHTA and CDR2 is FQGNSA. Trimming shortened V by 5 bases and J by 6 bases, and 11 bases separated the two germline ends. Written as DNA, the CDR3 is TGTGCCAGCAGCCCCAGGACTGGCAATGAGCAGTTCTTC. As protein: CASSPRTGNEQFF. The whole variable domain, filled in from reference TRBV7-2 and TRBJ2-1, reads GAGVSQSPSNKVTEKGKDVELRCDPISGHTALYWYRQSLGQGLEFLIYFQGNSAPDKSGLPSDRFSAERTGGSVSTLTIQRTQQEDSAVYLCASSPRTGNEQFFGPGTRLTVL.

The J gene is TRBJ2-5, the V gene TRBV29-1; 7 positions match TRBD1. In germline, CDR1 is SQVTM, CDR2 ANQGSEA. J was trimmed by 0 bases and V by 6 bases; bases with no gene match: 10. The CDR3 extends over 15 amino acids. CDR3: CSVALGTDDQETQYF. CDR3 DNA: TGCAGCGTGGCCCTAGGGACAGATGACCAAGAGACCCAGTACTTC.

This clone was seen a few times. The CDR3 DNA follows: TGTGCCTGGTTGACAGGGGACGAGACCCAGTACTTC. Protein product: CAWLTGDETQYF. The rearrangement joins TRBV30 to TRBJ2-5; 8 positions agree with TRBD1. Losses at the gene ends were 5 bases for V and 5 bases for J; bases not matched to a gene: 4. CDR1 is GTSNPN, CDR2 SVGIG, per germline (reference sequence). The CDR3 sequence is 12 residues long.

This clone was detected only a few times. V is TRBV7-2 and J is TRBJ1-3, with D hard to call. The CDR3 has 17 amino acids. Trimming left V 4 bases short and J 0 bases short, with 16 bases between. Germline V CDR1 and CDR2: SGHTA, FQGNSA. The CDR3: CASSSTPRADSGNTIYF. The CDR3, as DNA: TGTGCCAGCAGCTCCACCCCCCGGGCGGACTCTGGAAACACCATATATTTT.

The CDR3 here is CASIPKAGNQETQYF. For the CDR3, the DNA is TGTGCCAGCATACCTAAAGCGGGGAACCAAGAGACCCAGTACTTC. The chain has TRBV7-2 and TRBJ2-5; TRBD2 agrees at 7 bases. The CDR3 has 15 residues. V shed 7 bases, J shed 0 bases, and the junction held 8 bases outside the gene matches. Germline loops: CDR1 SGHTA, CDR2 FQGNSA.

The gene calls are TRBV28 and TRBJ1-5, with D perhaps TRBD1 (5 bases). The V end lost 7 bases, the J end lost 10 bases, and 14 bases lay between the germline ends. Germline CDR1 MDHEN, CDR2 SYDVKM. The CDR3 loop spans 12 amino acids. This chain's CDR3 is CASTSGDLPQHF. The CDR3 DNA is TGTGCCAGCACGTCGGGGGACTTACCCCAGCATTTT.

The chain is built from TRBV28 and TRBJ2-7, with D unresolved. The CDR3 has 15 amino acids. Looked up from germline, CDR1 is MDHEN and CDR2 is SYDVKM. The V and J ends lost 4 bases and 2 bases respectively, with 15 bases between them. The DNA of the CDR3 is TGTGCCAGCAGTTCCTCGATCCCCGGTCCCTACGAGCAGTACTTC. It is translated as CASSSSIPGPYEQYF. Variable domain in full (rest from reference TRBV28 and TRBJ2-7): DVKVTQSSRYLVKRTGEKVFLECVQDMDHENMFWYRQDPGLGLRLIYFSYDVKMKEKGDIPEGYSVSREKKERFSLILESASTNQTSMYLCASSSSIPGPYEQYFGPGTRLTVT.

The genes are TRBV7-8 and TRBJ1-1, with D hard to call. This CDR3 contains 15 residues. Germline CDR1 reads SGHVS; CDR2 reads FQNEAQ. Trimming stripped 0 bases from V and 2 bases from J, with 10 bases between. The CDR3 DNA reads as TGTGCCAGCAGCTTAGCCAGGACGCTAAACACTGAAGCTTTCTTT. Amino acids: CASSLARTLNTEAFF.

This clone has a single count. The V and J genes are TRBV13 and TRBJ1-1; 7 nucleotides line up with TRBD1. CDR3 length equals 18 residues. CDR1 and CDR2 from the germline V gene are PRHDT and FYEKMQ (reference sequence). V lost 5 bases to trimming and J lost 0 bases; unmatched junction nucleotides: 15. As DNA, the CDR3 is TGTGCCAGCAGCCCATCCGACAGGGCCGAGATAATGAACACTGAAGCTTTCTTT. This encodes CASSPSDRAEIMNTEAFF.

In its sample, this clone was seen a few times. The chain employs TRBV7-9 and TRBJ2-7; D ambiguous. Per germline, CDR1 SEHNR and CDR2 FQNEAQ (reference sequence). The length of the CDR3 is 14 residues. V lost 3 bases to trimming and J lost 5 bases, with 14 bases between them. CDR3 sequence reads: CASSFQLSGDEQYF. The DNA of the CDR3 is TGTGCCAGCAGCTTCCAGTTATCTGGCGACGAGCAGTACTTC. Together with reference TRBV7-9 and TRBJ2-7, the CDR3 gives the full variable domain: DTGVSQNPRHKITKRGQNVTFRCDPISEHNRLYWYRQTLGQGPEFLTYFQNEAQLEKSRLLSDRFSAERPKGSFSTLEIQRTEQGDSAMYLCASSFQLSGDEQYFGPGTRLTVT.

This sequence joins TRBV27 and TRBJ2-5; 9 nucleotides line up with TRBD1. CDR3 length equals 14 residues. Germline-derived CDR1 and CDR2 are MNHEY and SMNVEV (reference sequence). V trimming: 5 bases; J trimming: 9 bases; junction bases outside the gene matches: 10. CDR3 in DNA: TGTGCCAGCAGTCCGGGGACAGGGTTTAGGGCCCAGTACTTC. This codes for CASSPGTGFRAQYF.

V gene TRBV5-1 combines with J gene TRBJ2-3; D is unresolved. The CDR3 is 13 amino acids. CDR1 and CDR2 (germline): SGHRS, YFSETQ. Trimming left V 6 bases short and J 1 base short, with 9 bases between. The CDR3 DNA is TGCGCCAGCACCCCTTCCGGCACAGATACGCAGTATTTT. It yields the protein CASTPSGTDTQYF.

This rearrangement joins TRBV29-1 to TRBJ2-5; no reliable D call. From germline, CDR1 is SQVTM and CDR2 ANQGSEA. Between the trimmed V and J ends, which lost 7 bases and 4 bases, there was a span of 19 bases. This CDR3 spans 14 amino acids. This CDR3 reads CSAMGRVYAETQYF. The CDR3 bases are TGCAGCGCCATGGGTAGGGTCTACGCAGAGACCCAGTACTTC.

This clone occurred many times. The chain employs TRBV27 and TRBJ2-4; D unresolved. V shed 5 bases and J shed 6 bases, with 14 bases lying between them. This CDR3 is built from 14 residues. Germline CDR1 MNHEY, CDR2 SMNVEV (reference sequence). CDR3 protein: CASSTYGSINIQYF. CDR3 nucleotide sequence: TGTGCCAGCAGTACTTATGGGTCAATAAACATTCAGTACTTC.

DNA for the CDR3: TGTGCCAGCAGTTTGGGGACTGAAGCTTTCTTT. Translation gives CASSLGTEAFF. The chain employs TRBV28 and TRBJ1-1, with unresolved D. V shed 3 bases and J shed 5 bases, with 4 bases lying between them. The CDR3 consists of 11 residues. Per the germline V gene, CDR1 is MDHEN and CDR2 is SYDVKM.

The DNA for the CDR3 is TGCAGCCTCAGGGCCTCCTACGAGCAGTACTTC. This encodes CSLRASYEQYF. The chain joins TRBV20-1 to TRBJ2-7; D may be TRBD1 (5 bases). Germline V lookup: CDR1 DFQATT, CDR2 SNEGSKA (reference sequence). The CDR3 length is 11 residues.

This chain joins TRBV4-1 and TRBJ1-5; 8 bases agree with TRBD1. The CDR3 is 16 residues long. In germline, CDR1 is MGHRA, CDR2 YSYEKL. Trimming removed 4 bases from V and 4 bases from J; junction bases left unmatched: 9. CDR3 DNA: TGCGCCAGCAGCCCCCCAGACAGGGGCCTAAATCAGCCCCAGCATTTT. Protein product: CASSPPDRGLNQPQHF.

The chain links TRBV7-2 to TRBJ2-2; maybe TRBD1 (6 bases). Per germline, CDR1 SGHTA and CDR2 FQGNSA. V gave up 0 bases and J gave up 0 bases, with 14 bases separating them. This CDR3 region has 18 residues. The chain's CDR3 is CASSLAYQRTANTGELFF. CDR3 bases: TGTGCCAGCAGCTTAGCGTACCAACGGACAGCGAACACCGGGGAGCTGTTTTTT.